The T cell receptor beta chain described here comes from a study of CD8 T cells in Susac syndrome. This CDR3 comprises 14 residues. The V segment lost 8 bases and the J segment 2 bases; nucleotides outside the gene matches: 5. Germline assignment: CDR1 SNHLY and CDR2 FYNNEI. Overall study results and limits: The study acknowledged a relatively small number of individuals in its TCR sequencing and HLA analysis.

For this clonotype: Its antigen remains unknown.

RNA in amounts of about 0.45 to 1 ug was reverse transcribed with random hexamers. immunoSEQ multiplex PCR amplified TCR beta CDR3 across 54 Vbeta, 13 Jbeta. TCRdb independently ran MiXCR on the immunoSEQ multiplex PCR reads; one entry per CDR3 protein. Among about 300,000 distinct CDR3 sequences listed, 65% to 90% were seen once. This sequence originates from a human donor with multiple sclerosis. Input material: CD8+ T cells from PBMCs. The chain links TRBV2 to TRBJ2-2, with 7 bases aligning to TRBD2. In nucleotides, the CDR3 is TGTGCCAGCCTAGGGAGGGCCAACACCGGGGAGCTGTTTTTT. Its protein product is CASLGRANTGELFF.